What follows is one TCR beta chain and its context. Its antigen remains unidentified. This CDR3 is built from 14 residues. Germline V CDR1 and CDR2: MNHEY, SMNVEV (reference sequence). The V end lost 7 bases, the J end lost 6 bases, and 18 bases lay between the germline ends. These data originate in a study of OX40 agonist ivuxolimab in advanced cancers. TCRdb's table, derived via immunoSEQ multiplex PCR, lists solely in-frame clones and lacks some. The table lists 50,000 to 65,000 clones, 75% to 90% of them singletons. Regarding the study as a whole: Antigens targeted by the expanded peripheral T cells were not determined.

The specimen was CD4+ or CD8+ T cells sorted from blood, collected in a trial of the OX40 agonist ivuxolimab. The sequence was collected from an adult with an advanced solid tumor such as melanoma, head and neck, liver or kidney cancer. The chain has TRBV27 and TRBJ1-1; the D gene is possibly TRBD1 (5 bases). CDR3 sequence (DNA): TGTGCCAGCAAAAGCCCGGGGGGGATTGCTGAAGCTTTCTTT. It encodes CASKSPGGIAEAFF.